Listed below are T cell receptor beta chains from one sample, sequenced in a study of cytomegalovirus exposure and HLA in healthy donors. Assay: immunoSEQ multiplex PCR; the TCRdb copy retains only in-frame clones and omits some. The data show roughly 39,000 clones, and the top ten clones hold approximately 1.3%. Input material: PBMCs. Receptors were obtained from a man between 25 and 39 years old in good health and CMV-seronegative. Both conserved end residues are part of each CDR3. Fields, in order: CDR3 length, V gene, J gene, D gene, CDR3 DNA, CDR3 protein. The D gene is left open where the match is weak.

CDR3 length: 14; V gene: TRBV18; J gene: TRBJ2-7; D gene: TRBD2; CDR3 DNA: TGTGCCAGCTCTCTAGCGGGAGCTTTGTACGAGCAGTACTTC; CDR3 protein: CASSLAGALYEQYF
CDR3 length: 13; V gene: TRBV7-8; J gene: TRBJ1-2; D gene: .; CDR3 DNA: TGTGCCAGCAGCCCCGCTAACAACTATGGCTACACCTTC; CDR3 protein: CASSPANNYGYTF
CDR3 length: 14; V gene: TRBV4-2; J gene: TRBJ1-4; D gene: .; CDR3 DNA: TGTGCCAGCAGCGACTCGGCGGGTAATGAAAAACTGTTTTTT; CDR3 protein: CASSDSAGNEKLFF
CDR3 length: 16; V gene: TRBV7-2; J gene: TRBJ2-1; D gene: TRBD2; CDR3 DNA: TGTGCCAGCAGCCCCGGGACTAGCGGGAGGGCGGGTGAGCAGTTCTTC; CDR3 protein: CASSPGTSGRAGEQFF
CDR3 length: 14; V gene: TRBV27; J gene: TRBJ2-5; D gene: .; CDR3 DNA: TGTGCCAGCAGTTTTGCCTATCCCCAAGAGACCCAGTACTTC; CDR3 protein: CASSFAYPQETQYF
CDR3 length: 13; V gene: TRBV29-1; J gene: TRBJ1-2; D gene: .; CDR3 DNA: TGCAGCGTAGCCACCTCAGGGTCAGGAGGCTACACCTTC; CDR3 protein: CSVATSGSGGYTF
CDR3 length: 15; V gene: TRBV19; J gene: TRBJ2-7; D gene: TRBD1; CDR3 DNA: TGTGCCAGTAGTTCCCCGGGACAGGGGGACTACGAGCAGTACTTC; CDR3 protein: CASSSPGQGDYEQYF
CDR3 length: 14; V gene: TRBV7-9; J gene: TRBJ2-1; D gene: TRBD1; CDR3 DNA: TGTGCCAGCAGCCCGGACAGGGCTACGGATGAGCAGTTCTTC; CDR3 protein: CASSPDRATDEQFF
CDR3 length: 15; V gene: TRBV30; J gene: TRBJ1-2; D gene: TRBD1; CDR3 DNA: TGTGCCTGGAGTGTCCGGGACAGGGGCCTCTATGGCTACACCTTC; CDR3 protein: CAWSVRDRGLYGYTF
CDR3 length: 16; V gene: TRBV7-8; J gene: TRBJ1-1; D gene: .; CDR3 DNA: TGTGCCAGCAGCCTTTTACAGGGAACGGGAAACACTGAAGCTTTCTTT; CDR3 protein: CASSLLQGTGNTEAFF
CDR3 length: 19; V gene: TRBV4-2; J gene: TRBJ2-2; D gene: .; CDR3 DNA: TGTGCCAGCAGCCAAGATGGGAGCCGATTCTTATCGAACACCGGGGAGCTGTTTTTT; CDR3 protein: CASSQDGSRFLSNTGELFF
CDR3 length: 14; V gene: TRBV5-4; J gene: TRBJ1-5; D gene: .; CDR3 DNA: TGTGCCAGCAGCTTGGGCGGTAGCAATCAGCCCCAGCATTTT; CDR3 protein: CASSLGGSNQPQHF
CDR3 length: 16; V gene: TRBV11-2; J gene: TRBJ2-7; D gene: .; CDR3 DNA: TGTGCCAGCAGCCACCCGAGGGAGCAAACCGCCTACGAGCAGTACTTC; CDR3 protein: CASSHPREQTAYEQYF
CDR3 length: 13; V gene: TRBV30; J gene: TRBJ1-1; D gene: .; CDR3 DNA: TGTGCCTGGAGTTTGGACAGCAACACTGAAGCTTTCTTT; CDR3 protein: CAWSLDSNTEAFF
CDR3 length: 12; V gene: TRBV29-1; J gene: TRBJ1-2; D gene: .; CDR3 DNA: TGCAGCGTTGTTGGGGAGGGATATGGCTACACCTTC; CDR3 protein: CSVVGEGYGYTF
CDR3 length: 12; V gene: TRBV9; J gene: TRBJ2-3; D gene: .; CDR3 DNA: TGTGCCAGCAGCGGTTGGCTAGATACGCAGTATTTT; CDR3 protein: CASSGWLDTQYF
CDR3 length: 14; V gene: TRBV30; J gene: TRBJ2-7; D gene: TRBD1; CDR3 DNA: TGTGCCTGGAGTGCCGGGACAGGAGGTTACGAGCAGTACTTC; CDR3 protein: CAWSAGTGGYEQYF
CDR3 length: 19; V gene: TRBV7-6; J gene: TRBJ2-1; D gene: TRBD2; CDR3 DNA: TGTGCCAGCAGCTTAGCAGTGGGACTAGCGGGAGGGCCGGGCAATGAGCAGTTCTTC; CDR3 protein: CASSLAVGLAGGPGNEQFF
CDR3 length: 13; V gene: TRBV19; J gene: TRBJ1-5; D gene: .; CDR3 DNA: TGTGCCAGTAGTATCGAGGTCAATCAGCCCCAGCATTTT; CDR3 protein: CASSIEVNQPQHF
CDR3 length: 15; V gene: TRBV4-2; J gene: TRBJ1-6; D gene: .; CDR3 DNA: TGTGCCAGCAGCCTCGGGAGCAGCGGAAATTCACCCCTCCACTTT; CDR3 protein: CASSLGSSGNSPLHF
CDR3 length: 14; V gene: TRBV18; J gene: TRBJ1-1; D gene: .; CDR3 DNA: TGTGCCAGCTCACTACAGGGTGGTAGGACTGAAGCTTTCTTT; CDR3 protein: CASSLQGGRTEAFF
CDR3 length: 15; V gene: TRBV4-3; J gene: TRBJ1-2; D gene: TRBD1; CDR3 DNA: TGCGCCAGCAGCCCGAGGACAGGGGCGAACTATGGCTACACCTTC; CDR3 protein: CASSPRTGANYGYTF
CDR3 length: 18; V gene: TRBV5-1; J gene: TRBJ2-7; D gene: TRBD2; CDR3 DNA: TGCGCCAGCAGCTTGGGCCCAGGGACTAGCGGGAGGAGTTACGAGCAGTACTTC; CDR3 protein: CASSLGPGTSGRSYEQYF
CDR3 length: 16; V gene: TRBV6-5; J gene: TRBJ1-1; D gene: .; CDR3 DNA: TGTGCCAGCAGTTACTCACTAGACCTCGGGAACACTGAAGCTTTCTTT; CDR3 protein: CASSYSLDLGNTEAFF
CDR3 length: 14; V gene: TRBV2; J gene: TRBJ1-2; D gene: TRBD1; CDR3 DNA: TGTGCCAGCAGGCGACAGGGGGCTAACTATGGCTACACCTTC; CDR3 protein: CASRRQGANYGYTF
CDR3 length: 13; V gene: TRBV7-2; J gene: TRBJ1-2; D gene: .; CDR3 DNA: TGTGCCAGCAGCTTAGGACAGGTCTATGGCTACACCTTC; CDR3 protein: CASSLGQVYGYTF
CDR3 length: 14; V gene: TRBV7-2; J gene: TRBJ1-2; D gene: .; CDR3 DNA: TGTGCCAGCAGCTTAGATCCGGGTGTCTATGGCTACACCTTC; CDR3 protein: CASSLDPGVYGYTF
CDR3 length: 15; V gene: TRBV19; J gene: TRBJ1-6; D gene: .; CDR3 DNA: TGTGCCAGTAGTGGCGGCAGGGGAAGTAATTCACCCCTCCACTTT; CDR3 protein: CASSGGRGSNSPLHF
CDR3 length: 15; V gene: TRBV6-6; J gene: TRBJ2-7; D gene: TRBD2; CDR3 DNA: TGTGCCAGCAGTTACCTGGGGACTACTCCATCCGAGCAGTACTTC; CDR3 protein: CASSYLGTTPSEQYF
CDR3 length: 16; V gene: TRBV4-3; J gene: TRBJ2-1; D gene: TRBD2; CDR3 DNA: TGCGCCAGCAGCCCCCTAGCGGGAGGCTCCTACAATGAGCAGTTCTTC; CDR3 protein: CASSPLAGGSYNEQFF
CDR3 length: 14; V gene: TRBV7-9; J gene: TRBJ1-6; D gene: TRBD1; CDR3 DNA: TGTGCCAGCAGCGACAGGGGTTACGGTTCACCCCTCCACTTT; CDR3 protein: CASSDRGYGSPLHF
CDR3 length: 16; V gene: TRBV5-1; J gene: TRBJ2-1; D gene: .; CDR3 DNA: TGCGCCAGCAGCTTGGGGAGGACCCGCTCCTACAATGAGCAGTTCTTC; CDR3 protein: CASSLGRTRSYNEQFF